The TCR beta chain described here comes from a study of blood T cells in healthy people across ages. Overall study results and limits: The study found more naive CD4+ cells and higher diversity in long-lived than aged donors.

The use of a sample-barcoded 5' primer and a J-beta primer mix characterized a second PCR of roughly 6 to 11 cycles. TCRdb ran MiXCR on the 5' RACE reads and lists one entry per CDR3 protein. The data contain hundreds of thousands of distinct CDR3 sequences, approximately 67% of them seen just once; the ten biggest clones take up roughly 25%. As to this clonotype: What it binds is not known.

This TCR was sampled from a young man in good health. The sequencing sample was made of blood.

CDR3 residues: CASSQEYGAGELFF. CDR3 nucleotide sequence: TGCGCCAGCAGCCAAGAATATGGGGCCGGGGAGCTGTTTTTT. The genes are TRBV4-3 and TRBJ2-2; no definite D call. This CDR3 has 14 amino acids. Deletions cut 0 bases from V and 6 bases from J, with 8 bases between. Looked up from germline, CDR1 is LGHNA and CDR2 is YSLEER.